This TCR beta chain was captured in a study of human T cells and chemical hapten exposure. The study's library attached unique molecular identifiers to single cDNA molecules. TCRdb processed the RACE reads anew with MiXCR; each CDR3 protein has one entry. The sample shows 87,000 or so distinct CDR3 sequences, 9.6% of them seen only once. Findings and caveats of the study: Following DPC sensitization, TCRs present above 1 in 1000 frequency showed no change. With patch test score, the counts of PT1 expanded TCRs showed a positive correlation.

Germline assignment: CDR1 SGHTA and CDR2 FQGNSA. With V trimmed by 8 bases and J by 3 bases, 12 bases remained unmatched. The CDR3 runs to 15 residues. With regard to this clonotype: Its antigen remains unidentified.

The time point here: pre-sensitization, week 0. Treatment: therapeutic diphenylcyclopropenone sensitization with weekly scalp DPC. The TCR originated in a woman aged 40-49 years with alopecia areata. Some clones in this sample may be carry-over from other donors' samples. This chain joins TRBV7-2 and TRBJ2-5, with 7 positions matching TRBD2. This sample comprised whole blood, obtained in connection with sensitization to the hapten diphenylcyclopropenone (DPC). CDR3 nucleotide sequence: TGTGCCAGCCGCTCCCCTCTAGCGGAGAAAGAGACCCAGTACTTC. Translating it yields CASRSPLAEKETQYF.